This TCR beta chain was recovered during a study of CD8+ T cells in alopecia areata. Study-level points and caveats: Scalp repertoires also include resident alphabeta T cells from normal skin.

The germline V gene encodes CDR1 SNHLY and CDR2 FYNNEI. After removal of 8 bases from V and 9 bases from J, the junction contained 8 bases not matched to a gene. The CDR3 is 14 amino acids. The authors extracted RNA and reverse transcribed it into cDNA as the sequencing template. The repertoire was sequenced with immunoSEQ multiplex PCR; TCRdb's copy has only in-frame clones and lacks some. In the table there are 95,000 to 100,000 clones, just under 60% of which are singletons. The treatment here: oral pan-JAK inhibitor, 5-10 mg twice daily. A word on this clone: The antigen remains undetermined.

The sequence was obtained from a human donor with alopecia areata. V is TRBV2 and J is TRBJ2-1; 12 nucleotides agree with TRBD2. This specimen consisted of CD8+ T cells sorted from blood, obtained at week 56, from a patient treated with tofacitinib. As DNA, the CDR3 is TGTGCCAGCCTCCCTAGCGGGGGGGGCGGTGAGCAGTTCTTC. It encodes CASLPSGGGGEQFF.